This TCR beta chain was captured in a study of CXCR3-negative and CXCR3-positive naive CD8 T cells. Turning to the study itself: Sequencing yielded about 135 million TRB reads, roughly 1.5 +/- 0.3 million per library.

About this clonotype: Its antigen is still unknown.

Study results and limitations: The naive subsets expressed comparable surface CD5, and the authors inferred TCR strength from TRB CDR3 properties.

It was by 5' RACE with UMI labels that the TRB cDNA libraries were prepared. TCRdb reprocessed the 5' RACE reads and stores each CDR3 protein as one record, lacking DNA. Recorded for this sample: around 140,000 distinct CDR3 sequences. Sequencing was performed on naive CXCR3- CD8+ T cells from blood. Stated subset: CD45RO-CCR7+CD27+CD95- naive CD8+ T cells lacking CXCR3 (TNR3-). The clonotype originates from a human donor in good health. Some clones in this sample may be carry-over from other donors' samples.

This CDR3 is CASSTDRNQETQYF. This chain uses TRBV7-6 with TRBJ2-5. The CDR3 extends over 14 amino acids. Germline V gene data show CDR1 as SGHVS and CDR2 as FNYEAQ.